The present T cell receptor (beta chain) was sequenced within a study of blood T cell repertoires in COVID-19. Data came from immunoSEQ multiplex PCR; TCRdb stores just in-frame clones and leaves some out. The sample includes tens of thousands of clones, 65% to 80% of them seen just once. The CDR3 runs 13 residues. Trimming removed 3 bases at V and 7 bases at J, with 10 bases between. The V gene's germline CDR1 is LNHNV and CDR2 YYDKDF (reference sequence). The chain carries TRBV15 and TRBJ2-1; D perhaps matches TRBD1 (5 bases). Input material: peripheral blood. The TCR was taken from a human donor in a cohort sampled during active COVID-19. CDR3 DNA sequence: TGTGCCACCAGCAGGACACACAGGAATGAGCAGTTCTTC. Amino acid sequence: CATSRTHRNEQFF.